This T cell receptor beta chain was recovered during a study of TIL therapy for anti-PD-1-resistant metastatic lung cancer. About the research overall: A handful of tumors were EGFR-mutant and two were ALK-rearranged. Tumors carried a median about 1.6 non-synonymous mutations per megabase.

Time point reported: pre-treatment sample, taken before nivolumab and TIL therapy. This was the immunoSEQ v3 assay. TCRdb's table, derived via immunoSEQ multiplex PCR, lists solely in-frame clones and lacks some. This table holds about 17,000 clones, roughly 85% found once. Germline V gives CDR1 MDHEN, CDR2 SYDVKM. This CDR3 spans 15 amino acids. Trimming removed 6 bases at V and 0 bases at J, with 11 bases between. The specimen comprised blood, sampled at baseline. The origin of this receptor is a person aged 25-80 years with non-small cell lung cancer. The chain uses TRBV28 and TRBJ1-4; D not certain. The CDR3 here is CASRLTVATNEKLFF. The CDR3 DNA sequence: TGTGCCAGCAGGTTGACGGTTGCAACTAATGAAAAACTGTTTTTT.